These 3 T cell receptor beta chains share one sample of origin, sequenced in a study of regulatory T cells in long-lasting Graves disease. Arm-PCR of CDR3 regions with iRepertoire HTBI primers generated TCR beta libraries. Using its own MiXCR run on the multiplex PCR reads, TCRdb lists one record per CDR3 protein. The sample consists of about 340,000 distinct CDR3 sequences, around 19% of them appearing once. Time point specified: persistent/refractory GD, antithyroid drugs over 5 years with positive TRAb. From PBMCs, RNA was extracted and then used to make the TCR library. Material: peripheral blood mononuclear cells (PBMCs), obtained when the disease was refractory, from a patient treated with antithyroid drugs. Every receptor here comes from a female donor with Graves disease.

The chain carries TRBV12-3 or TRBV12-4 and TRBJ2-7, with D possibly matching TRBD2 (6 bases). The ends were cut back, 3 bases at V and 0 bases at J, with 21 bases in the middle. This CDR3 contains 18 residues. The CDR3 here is CASSLQGFGLPYSYEQYF. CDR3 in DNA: TGTGCCAGCAGTTTGCAGGGTTTCGGACTACCCTACTCCTACGAGCAGTACTTC.

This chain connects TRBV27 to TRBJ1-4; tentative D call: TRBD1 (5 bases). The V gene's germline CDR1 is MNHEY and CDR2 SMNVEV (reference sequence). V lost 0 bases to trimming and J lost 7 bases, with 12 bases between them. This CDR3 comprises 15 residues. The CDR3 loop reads CASSLSPGSGEKLFF. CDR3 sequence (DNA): TGTGCCAGCAGTTTATCCCCAGGGTCGGGTGAAAAACTGTTTTTT.

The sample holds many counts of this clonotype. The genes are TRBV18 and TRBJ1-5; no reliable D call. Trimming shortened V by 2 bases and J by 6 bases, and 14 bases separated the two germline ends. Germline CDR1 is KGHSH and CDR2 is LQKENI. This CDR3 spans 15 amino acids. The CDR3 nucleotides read TGTGCCAGCTCACCAATCGGGGTATGGGGTCAGCCCCAGCATTTT. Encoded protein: CASSPIGVWGQPQHF.